The rows below give T cell receptor beta chains drawn from one sample of a study of T-cell memory formation after mild COVID-19. TCRdb itself ran the 5' RACE reads through MiXCR, one entry per CDR3 protein. Counted here are 410,000 or so distinct CDR3 sequences, under 25% occurring once; the ten biggest clones make up about an eighth. Sequences were obtained from PBMCs or a T cell subset sorted from them (not recorded which). The receptors originated from an adult woman who had mild COVID-19 (a few samples of this study predate the infection). Cell type and time point are not known. Each CDR3 is given with its conserved first and last residue. The order of the fields is D gene, V gene, CDR3 length, J gene, clone size, CDR3 DNA, CDR3 protein. The D gene is left open where the match is weak. The size of a clone is reported for some rows only, either as once, few or many, or as a class for expanded clones.

D: TRBD1
V: TRBV24-1
length: 16
J: TRBJ2-1
size: .
DNA: TGTGCCACCAGTTCCATGACAGGGAGCTCCTACAATGAGCAGTTCTTC
CDR3: CATSSMTGSSYNEQFF

D: .
V: TRBV15
length: 15
J: TRBJ1-4
size: once
DNA: TGTGCCACCAGCGGGCTTGGGGGGGGTAATGAAAAACTGTTTTTT
CDR3: CATSGLGGGNEKLFF

D: .
V: TRBV11-2
length: 17
J: TRBJ1-2
size: many
DNA: TGTGCCAGCAGCTATAACACCGGGACGGAACGTCACTATGGCTACACCTTC
CDR3: CASSYNTGTERHYGYTF

D: .
V: TRBV5-1
length: 16
J: TRBJ2-1
size: many
DNA: TGCGCCAGCAGTCGGTTAACCCCTCCCTATTACAATGAGCAGTTCTTC
CDR3: CASSRLTPPYYNEQFF

D: .
V: TRBV2
length: 13
J: TRBJ2-7
size: .
DNA: TGTGCCAGCAGTGTGGGGGATCCCTACGAGCAGTACTTC
CDR3: CASSVGDPYEQYF

D: .
V: TRBV2
length: 13
J: TRBJ1-6
size: few
DNA: TGTGCCAGCATGAAGGGACCGAATTCACCCCTCCACTTT
CDR3: CASMKGPNSPLHF

D: TRBD1
V: TRBV20-1
length: 14
J: TRBJ2-7
size: many
DNA: TGCAGTGCCAGGGAACAGGGGATTTGGAGCGAGCAGTACTTC
CDR3: CSAREQGIWSEQYF

D: .
V: TRBV6-5
length: 14
J: TRBJ1-2
size: few
DNA: TGTGCCAGCAGCGGCCCGACCCGGGAGAATGGCTACACCTTC
CDR3: CASSGPTRENGYTF

D: .
V: TRBV7-9
length: 15
J: TRBJ1-6
size: .
DNA: TGTGCCAGCAGCCTGGGGGGGGGAGATAATTCACCCCTCCACTTT
CDR3: CASSLGGGDNSPLHF

D: TRBD1
V: TRBV6-5
length: 15
J: TRBJ1-1
size: few
DNA: TGTGCCAGCAGCCCCGACAGGGGGTTATTCGCTGAAGCTTTCTTT
CDR3: CASSPDRGLFAEAFF

D: .
V: TRBV5-1
length: 15
J: TRBJ2-1
size: few
DNA: TGCGCCAGCAGCACCCCTCAGGCGGGCCACAATGAGCAGTTCTTC
CDR3: CASSTPQAGHNEQFF

D: .
V: TRBV7-9
length: 15
J: TRBJ1-2
size: few
DNA: TGTGCCAGCAGCCCGACGACGGGGGTTAACTATGGCTACACCTTC
CDR3: CASSPTTGVNYGYTF

D: .
V: TRBV6-5
length: 13
J: TRBJ1-2
size: .
DNA: TGTGCCAGCAGTTACTCAGCGGACTATGGCTACACCTTC
CDR3: CASSYSADYGYTF

D: TRBD1
V: TRBV5-1
length: 15
J: TRBJ2-5
size: .
DNA: TGCGCCAGCAGCACCGGACAGGGGACGGTAGAGACCCAGTACTTC
CDR3: CASSTGQGTVETQYF

D: .
V: TRBV7-9
length: 15
J: TRBJ1-3
size: few
DNA: TGTGCCAGCAGCCCAGGCGCGAGCTCTGGAAACACCATATATTTT
CDR3: CASSPGASSGNTIYF

D: .
V: TRBV7-3
length: 14
J: TRBJ2-3
size: many
DNA: TGTGCCAGCAGAAAAACAGGGCTCAGGGATACGCAGTATTTT
CDR3: CASRKTGLRDTQYF

D: TRBD2
V: TRBV7-9
length: 18
J: TRBJ2-3
size: few
DNA: TGTGCCAGCAGCTTAGGCCGTACTAGCGGGGCGACCGCAGATACGCAGTATTTT
CDR3: CASSLGRTSGATADTQYF

D: .
V: TRBV29-1
length: 14
J: TRBJ2-2
size: few
DNA: TGCAGCGTGCGGGGACCCCCCGACACCGGGGAGCTGTTTTTT
CDR3: CSVRGPPDTGELFF

D: .
V: TRBV15
length: 15
J: TRBJ2-7
size: .
DNA: TGTGCCACCAGCAGAGATCGTTGGGCCTCCTACGAGCAGTACTTC
CDR3: CATSRDRWASYEQYF

D: TRBD2
V: TRBV7-9
length: 19
J: TRBJ2-1
size: few
DNA: TGTGCCAGCAGCTCTCCTACAGGACTAGCGGGGGTTCACTACAATGAGCAGTTCTTC
CDR3: CASSSPTGLAGVHYNEQFF

D: .
V: TRBV7-2
length: 18
J: TRBJ2-2
size: few
DNA: TGTGCCAGCAGCTTCAATTTGCGGACCATGAGAGACACCGGGGAGCTGTTTTTT
CDR3: CASSFNLRTMRDTGELFF

D: .
V: TRBV3-1
length: 14
J: TRBJ2-7
size: few
DNA: TGTGCCAGCAGCCAGGGTGCCCGCACCTACGAGCAGTACTTC
CDR3: CASSQGARTYEQYF

D: TRBD1
V: TRBV12-3/TRBV12-4
length: 14
J: TRBJ2-7
size: few
DNA: TGTGCCAGCACCCAACAGGGGGCCACCTACGAGCAGTACTTC
CDR3: CASTQQGATYEQYF

D: .
V: TRBV5-1
length: 14
J: TRBJ2-1
size: .
DNA: TGCGCCAGCACGGGAAGATTCTCCTACAATGAGCAGTTCTTC
CDR3: CASTGRFSYNEQFF

D: .
V: TRBV9
length: 15
J: TRBJ2-1
size: .
DNA: TGTGCCAGCAGCGTAGGAGGGCAGCCTTACAATGAGCAGTTCTTC
CDR3: CASSVGGQPYNEQFF

D: .
V: TRBV3-1
length: 14
J: TRBJ1-1
size: few
DNA: TGTGCCAGCAGCCCTCAAGCCATGAACACTGAAGCTTTCTTT
CDR3: CASSPQAMNTEAFF

D: .
V: TRBV20-1
length: 17
J: TRBJ1-2
size: .
DNA: TGCAGTGCTAGACGTGGTGGGTCAACACCGTTTAACTATGGCTACACCTTC
CDR3: CSARRGGSTPFNYGYTF

D: .
V: TRBV5-6
length: 15
J: TRBJ2-1
size: .
DNA: TGTGCCAGCAGCCTACGGACCCCTTCCTACAATGAGCAGTTCTTC
CDR3: CASSLRTPSYNEQFF

D: TRBD1
V: TRBV3-1
length: 16
J: TRBJ2-7
size: .
DNA: TGTGCCAGCAGCCAAGTTGGTTCAGGGGGATACTACGAGCAGTACTTC
CDR3: CASSQVGSGGYYEQYF

D: .
V: TRBV6-5
length: 15
J: TRBJ2-7
size: many
DNA: TGTGCCAGCAGTTACAGCAGCGGGACATTCTACGAGCAGTACTTC
CDR3: CASSYSSGTFYEQYF

D: TRBD2
V: TRBV4-3
length: 16
J: TRBJ2-5
size: .
DNA: TGCGCCAGCAGCCAAGATGGCGCGGGAGCGGGAGAGACCCAGTACTTC
CDR3: CASSQDGAGAGETQYF

D: .
V: TRBV24-1
length: 12
J: TRBJ1-1
size: .
DNA: TGTGCCACCAGTGACGCTGGGACGGGTCTATTCTTT
CDR3: CATSDAGTGLFF

D: .
V: TRBV20-1
length: 12
J: TRBJ2-5
size: few
DNA: TGCAGTGCTAGAGGAAGGGATGAGACCCAGTACTTC
CDR3: CSARGRDETQYF

D: TRBD2
V: TRBV7-8
length: 15
J: TRBJ2-7
size: few
DNA: TGTGCCAGCAGCGTAGGACTAGCGGAATCCTACGAGCAGTACTTC
CDR3: CASSVGLAESYEQYF

D: .
V: TRBV20-1
length: 14
J: TRBJ1-1
size: .
DNA: TGCAGTGCTCCACGGGACCCCAGGTACACTGAAGCTTTCTTT
CDR3: CSAPRDPRYTEAFF

D: .
V: TRBV7-2
length: 16
J: TRBJ1-2
size: .
DNA: TGTGCCAGCAGCTTACTTCTGGGGGTGCCCAACTATGGCTACACCTTC
CDR3: CASSLLLGVPNYGYTF